This record looks at one T cell receptor beta chain sequence and its context. Its antigen is not identified. This entry comes from a study of Ad26.COV2.S vaccination and SARS-CoV-2 variants. Overall study context: The authors gave Ad26.COV2.S intramuscularly, either once or twice 56 days apart.

TCRdb's table, derived via immunoSEQ multiplex PCR, lists solely in-frame clones and lacks some. The data hold 200,000 to 250,000 clones, with approximately 87% observed a single time. V trimming: 5 bases; J trimming: 7 bases; junction bases outside the gene matches: 9. This CDR3 region has 16 residues. In germline, CDR1 is LNHDA, CDR2 SQIVND (reference sequence). Study-wide results and caveats: Possibly, TCR breadth and depth analyses underestimated total T cell responses.

Treatment described: some 19 received Ad26.COV2.S at low or high dose, single or two shots; a few received placebo; per-sample allocation not given. Sampling happened 63 days after the first vaccine or placebo injection. The TCR comes from a person between 18 and 65 years old who received the Ad26.COV2.S COVID-19 vaccine or a placebo. The sequenced sample was peripheral blood, obtained in a trial of Ad26.COV2.S vaccine versus placebo. The V and J genes are TRBV19 and TRBJ1-6, with 9 bases matching TRBD1. The CDR3 region is CASSFRQGVDNSPLHF. The CDR3 DNA is TGTGCCAGTAGTTTCCGACAGGGGGTCGACAATTCACCCCTCCACTTT.